This T cell receptor beta chain was found in a study of OX40 agonist ivuxolimab in advanced cancers. Background on the study: Earlier anti-PD-1, anti-PD-L1 or anti-CTLA-4 therapy was permitted; under 50% had received some. Whole-study results and caveats: Both blood CD4+ and CD8+ T cells showed clonal growth by week 6 at 0.1 to 3.0 mg/kg. There were, on average, more expanded clones in CD8+ T cells than in CD4+.

Only in-frame clones appear in the TCRdb table, and some are missing; sequencing was by immunoSEQ multiplex PCR. The data hold 100,000 or so clones, with 86% observed a single time. Of note for this clone: Its target is not known.

The trim removed 2 bases at V and 4 bases at J, leaving 7 bases unmatched. The germline V gene has CDR1 SGHAT and CDR2 FQDESV (reference sequence). The CDR3 sequence is 16 residues long. The sample consisted of CD4+ or CD8+ T cells sorted from blood, taken in a trial of the OX40 agonist ivuxolimab. This TCR derives from an adult with an advanced solid tumor such as melanoma, head and neck, liver or kidney cancer. This chain links TRBV11-1 with TRBJ2-1; 8 bases map to TRBD2. CDR3 DNA sequence: TGTGCCAGCAGCTTATTCGGGACTAGTGTTTACAATGAGCAGTTCTTC. Residues: CASSLFGTSVYNEQFF.